This TCR beta chain was sequenced during a study of cytomegalovirus exposure and HLA in healthy donors. Trimming cost V 5 bases and J 5 bases; bases outside gene matches: 12. This CDR3 region has 16 residues. Germline CDR1 and CDR2: SGHNT and YENEEA. Study observations and caveats: Overall, approximately 150 TCR beta chains were annotated as cytomegalovirus-associated.

Only in-frame clones appear in the TCRdb table, and some are missing; sequencing was by immunoSEQ multiplex PCR. The sample shows about 56,000 clones, 89% of them seen only once. About this clone: Its specificity is unknown.

The sample consisted of PBMCs. This chain connects TRBV11-3 to TRBJ2-5, with TRBD1 matching over 9 bases. This TCR was sampled from a woman aged 18-29 years in good health and CMV-seronegative. The CDR3 coding sequence is TGTGCCAGCAGCCTCGGAAACAGGGGGCAGGGGGAGACCCAGTACTTC. This translates into CASSLGNRGQGETQYF. The variable domain in full, completed from reference TRBV11-3 and TRBJ2-5, reads EAGVVQSPRYKIIEKKQPVAFWCNPISGHNTLYWYLQNLGQGPELLIRYENEEAVDDSQLPKDRFSAERLKGVDSTLKIQPAELGDSAVYLCASSLGNRGQGETQYFGPGTRLLVL.